The 20 T cell receptor beta chains reported below all come from one sample, sequenced in a study of blood T cell repertoires in COVID-19. Only in-frame clones appear in the TCRdb table, and some are missing; sequencing was by immunoSEQ multiplex PCR. Among about 190,000 clones, about 77% were seen once, and the ten largest hold about 15%. Sequencing used PBMCs or T cells enriched from blood (not recorded which). The receptors here all came from a woman between 45 and 65 years old with acute COVID-19.

This clone was seen only a few times. This chain uses TRBV5-1 with TRBJ2-6; tentatively, D is TRBD1 (5 bases). The germline V and J ends were trimmed by 4 bases and 0 bases, with 14 bases remaining between them. This CDR3 spans 17 amino acids. Looked up from germline, CDR1 is SGHRS and CDR2 is YFSETQ. CDR3 bases: TGCGCCAGCAGCCCCCAGGTGACAGCCTCTGGGGCCAACGTCCTGACTTTC. Its protein product is CASSPQVTASGANVLTF. The entire variable domain, with the rest obtained from reference TRBV5-1 and TRBJ2-6, is as follows: KAGVTQTPRYLIKTRGQQVTLSCSPISGHRSVSWYQQTPGQGLQFLFEYFSETQRNKGNFPGRFSGRQFSNSRSEMNVSTLELGDSALYLCASSPQVTASGANVLTFGAGSRLTVL.

This clone was seen just once. J is TRBJ1-6 and V is TRBV3-1 (or the pseudogene TRBV3-2); 7 bases are shared with TRBD1. Trimming took 3 bases from V and 14 from J; bases not matched to a gene: 4. The CDR3 is 12 residues long. Germline CDR1 and CDR2: LGHDT and YNNKEL (reference sequence). CDR3 protein: CASSHGTVTLHF. DNA for the CDR3: TGTGCCAGCAGCCACGGGACAGTGACCCTCCACTTT.

A word on this clone: Within the sample, other DNA sequences also encode this same CDR3. The gene calls are TRBV5-1 and TRBJ1-5; no clear D gene. Per the germline V gene, CDR1 is SGHRS and CDR2 is YFSETQ. The CDR3 contains 13 residues. V lost 4 bases and J 2 bases, leaving 7 bases between the germline ends. CDR3 protein: CASSLAGNQPQHF. The CDR3 DNA sequence: TGCGCCAGCAGCCTGGCCGGCAATCAGCCCCAGCATTTT. Supplemented by reference TRBV5-1 and TRBJ1-5, the full variable domain reads KAGVTQTPRYLIKTRGQQVTLSCSPISGHRSVSWYQQTPGQGLQFLFEYFSETQRNKGNFPGRFSGRQFSNSRSEMNVSTLELGDSALYLCASSLAGNQPQHFGDGTRLSIL.

The chain recombines TRBV12-3 or TRBV12-4 with TRBJ1-2; TRBD1 matches at 8 bases. This CDR3 is built from 13 residues. Trimming removed 6 bases from V and 4 bases from J; junction bases left unmatched: 4. CDR3 coding DNA: TGTGCCAGCAGATACGGACAGGGCTATGGCTACACCTTC. Its protein product is CASRYGQGYGYTF.

The chain links TRBV19 to TRBJ2-1; 10 positions agree with TRBD1. The CDR3 is made up of 13 amino acids. J lost 10 bases, V lost 4 bases, and 4 bases had no gene match. Germline CDR1 is LNHDA and CDR2 is SQIVND (reference sequence). The CDR3 DNA sequence: TGTGCCAGTAGTAGGGACAGGGGAGACGAGCAGTTCTTC. Its protein product is CASSRDRGDEQFF. Together with reference TRBV19 and TRBJ2-1, the CDR3 gives the full variable domain: DGGITQSPKYLFRKEGQNVTLSCEQNLNHDAMYWYRQDPGQGLRLIYYSQIVNDFQKGDIAEGYSVSREKKESFPLTVTSAQKNPTAFYLCASSRDRGDEQFFGPGTRLTVL.

The chain recombines TRBV6-5 with TRBJ2-6; D is undetermined. The CDR3 loop spans 16 amino acids. V gave up 2 bases and J gave up 0 bases, with 8 bases separating them. Germline loops: CDR1 MNHEY, CDR2 SVGAGI. Here the CDR3 DNA reads TGTGCCAGCAGTTACGAAGCCTCCTCTGGGGCCAACGTCCTGACTTTC. Protein product: CASSYEASSGANVLTF.

The V gene is TRBV5-6, the J gene TRBJ1-2, with D perhaps matching TRBD1 (6 bases). The germline V gene encodes CDR1 SGHDT and CDR2 YYEEEE. This CDR3 spans 12 amino acids. V dropped 4 bases and J dropped 8 bases, with 12 bases sitting between them. The CDR3 nucleotides are TGTGCCAGCAGCCCAGACCAGGGGGGCTACACCTTC. Amino acids: CASSPDQGGYTF.

The chain employs TRBV28 and TRBJ2-5; 7 bases line up with TRBD2. Germline loops: CDR1 MDHEN, CDR2 SYDVKM. V was clipped by 2 bases and J by 12 bases; unmatched bases: 6. The length of the CDR3 is 12 residues. Written as DNA, the CDR3 is TGTGCCAGCAGTTTAATGCTCGGGACTAAGTACTTC. Encoded protein: CASSLMLGTKYF.

The chain uses TRBV13 and TRBJ1-2; D is possibly TRBD1 (6 bases). V lost 3 bases, J lost 5 bases, and 13 bases lay in between. The CDR3 extends over 14 amino acids. CDR1 is PRHDT and CDR2 is FYEKMQ in the germline V gene (reference sequence). The CDR3 sequence is CASSFPDSPYGYTF. CDR3 DNA sequence: TGTGCCAGCAGCTTCCCGGACAGCCCTTATGGCTACACCTTC.

The chain combines TRBV3-1 (or the pseudogene TRBV3-2) with TRBJ1-3; 8 bases map to TRBD1. V shed 4 bases, J shed 8 bases, and the junction held 10 bases outside the gene matches. This CDR3 spans 15 amino acids. The germline V gene has CDR1 LGHDT and CDR2 YNNKEL (reference sequence). CDR3 region: CASSPPRDRSHTIYF. The DNA of the CDR3 is TGTGCCAGCAGCCCGCCCCGGGACAGGTCCCACACCATATATTTT.

This chain joins TRBV6-5 and TRBJ2-7; weak D call: TRBD2 (5 bases). In germline, CDR1 is MNHEY, CDR2 SVGAGI. The germline V and J ends were trimmed by 8 bases and 4 bases, with 15 bases remaining between them. The CDR3 covers 13 residues. The CDR3 coding sequence is TGTGCCAGCCAGGAGATACTAGGGTACGAGCAGTACGTC. Translating gives CASQEILGYEQYV.

The rearrangement joins TRBV6-5 to TRBJ1-2; D remains unclear. Trimming took 8 bases from V and 7 from J, leaving 20 bases between them. The length of the CDR3 is 14 residues. Germline V lookup: CDR1 MNHEY, CDR2 SVGAGI. CDR3 amino acids: CASAYGSRQSGYTF. In DNA, the CDR3 is TGTGCCAGCGCGTACGGGTCTAGGCAAAGTGGCTACACCTTC.

The chain carries TRBV2 and TRBJ1-5; 8 bases line up with TRBD1. This CDR3 spans 15 amino acids. V lost 1 base and J lost 4; bases outside the gene matches: 3. Germline V gives CDR1 SNHLY, CDR2 FYNNEI. Here the CDR3 reads CASSEGGQDNQPQHF. DNA for the CDR3: TGTGCCAGCAGTGAAGGGGGACAGGATAATCAGCCCCAGCATTTT.

The chain is built from TRBV13 and TRBJ1-6; the match to TRBD1 covers 8 bases. CDR3 length: 14 amino acids. V shed 5 bases and J 10 bases; nucleotides not matched to a gene: 7. Germline lookup yields CDR1 PRHDT and CDR2 FYEKMQ (reference sequence). CDR3 region: CASSARTGMSPLHF. In DNA form, the CDR3 reads TGTGCCAGCAGCGCACGGACAGGGATGTCACCCCTCCACTTT.

DNA for the CDR3: TGCGCCAGCAGCCAAGAAAGTGGAGACGGCCGAATGTTTGGCTACACCTTC. This translates into CASSQESGDGRMFGYTF. V is TRBV4-3 and J is TRBJ1-2; D gene uncertain. This CDR3 has 17 residues. Trimming took off 0 bases at V and 7 bases at J, with 21 bases between the two ends. Germline lookup yields CDR1 LGHNA and CDR2 YSLEER.

This clone was counted only a few times. This chain uses TRBV28 with TRBJ2-1; 8 bases are a match to TRBD2. Germline-derived CDR1 and CDR2 are MDHEN and SYDVKM. This CDR3 has 14 amino acids. V was clipped by 2 bases and J by 4 bases; unmatched bases: 1. DNA of the CDR3: TGTGCCAGCAGTTTAGGGACTAGATACAATGAGCAGTTCTTC. Amino acids: CASSLGTRYNEQFF.

The rearrangement links TRBV30 to TRBJ1-1, with 7 positions matching TRBD1. This CDR3 comprises 13 residues. The germline CDR1 and CDR2 sequences are GTSNPN and SVGIG (reference sequence). Trimming removed 1 base from V and 10 bases from J; junction bases left unmatched: 9. CDR3 residues: CAWSEWAGGLAFF. The CDR3 coding sequence is TGTGCCTGGAGTGAATGGGCAGGGGGGTTAGCTTTCTTT. Based on the CDR3 plus reference TRBV30 and TRBJ1-1, the full variable domain is SQTIHQWPATLVQPVGSPLSLECTVEGTSNPNLYWYRQAAGRGLQLLFYSVGIGQISSEVPQNLSASRPQDRQFILSSKKLLLSDSGFYLCAWSEWAGGLAFFGQGTRLTVV.

The J gene is TRBJ2-1, the V gene TRBV19, with 9 bases aligning to TRBD2. The CDR3 extends over 15 amino acids. V shed 7 bases, J shed 7 bases, and the junction held 11 bases outside the gene matches. Germline CDR1 LNHDA, CDR2 SQIVND (reference sequence). CDR3 sequence reads: CASIPTGGGENEQFF. The CDR3 nucleotides read TGTGCCAGTATCCCTACGGGCGGGGGGGAGAATGAGCAGTTCTTC. Full variable domain (outside the CDR3, taken from reference TRBV19 and TRBJ2-1): DGGITQSPKYLFRKEGQNVTLSCEQNLNHDAMYWYRQDPGQGLRLIYYSQIVNDFQKGDIAEGYSVSREKKESFPLTVTSAQKNPTAFYLCASIPTGGGENEQFFGPGTRLTVL.

This clone came up a few times. Other DNA sequences in this specimen translate into the identical CDR3. Written as DNA, the CDR3 is TGTGCCAGCTCACTGGGGACAGGGGACGGCTACACCTTC. Its protein product is CASSLGTGDGYTF. The chain combines TRBV18 with TRBJ1-2, with 10 bases matching TRBD1. Trimming at V came to 4 bases and at J to 8 bases, leaving 4 bases not matched to a gene. The CDR3 is made up of 13 amino acids. Per germline, CDR1 KGHSH and CDR2 LQKENI.

The gene calls are TRBV7-9 and TRBJ2-2; a weak D match, TRBD2 (6 bases). V gave up 0 bases and J gave up 7 bases, with 6 bases separating them. The length of the CDR3 is 13 residues. Germline V lookup: CDR1 SEHNR, CDR2 FQNEAQ (reference sequence). This CDR3 reads CASSLATSGELFF. Here the CDR3 DNA reads TGTGCCAGCAGCTTAGCGACTAGCGGGGAGCTGTTTTTT.